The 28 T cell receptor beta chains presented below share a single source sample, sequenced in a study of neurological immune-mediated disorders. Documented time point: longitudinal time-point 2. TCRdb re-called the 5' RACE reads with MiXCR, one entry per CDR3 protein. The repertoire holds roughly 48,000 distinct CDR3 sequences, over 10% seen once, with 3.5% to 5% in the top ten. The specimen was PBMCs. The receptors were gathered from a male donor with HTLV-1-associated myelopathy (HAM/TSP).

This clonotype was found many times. The CDR3 nucleotides read TGTGCCAGCAGTTTAGGACAGGGACCCAATCAGCCCCAGCATTTT. Translating gives CASSLGQGPNQPQHF. The chain employs TRBV12-3 or TRBV12-4 and TRBJ1-5, with TRBD1 matching over 7 bases. There are 15 residues in the CDR3. The junction had 3 bases not matched to a gene; V was cut back by 1 base and J by 3 bases.

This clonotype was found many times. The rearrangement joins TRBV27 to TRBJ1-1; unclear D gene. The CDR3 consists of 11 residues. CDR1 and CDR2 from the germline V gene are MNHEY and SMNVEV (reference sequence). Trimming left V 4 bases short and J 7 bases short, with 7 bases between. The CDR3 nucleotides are TGTGCCAGCAGTTCCGACCATGAAGCTTTCTTT. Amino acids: CASSSDHEAFF.

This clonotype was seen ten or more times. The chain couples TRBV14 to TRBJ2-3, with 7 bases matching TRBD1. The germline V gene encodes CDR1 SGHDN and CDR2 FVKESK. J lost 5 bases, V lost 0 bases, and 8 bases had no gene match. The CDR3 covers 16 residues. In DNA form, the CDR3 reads TGTGCCAGCAGCCAAGAAAGGGGGCAATGGATAGATACGCAGTATTTT. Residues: CASSQERGQWIDTQYF.

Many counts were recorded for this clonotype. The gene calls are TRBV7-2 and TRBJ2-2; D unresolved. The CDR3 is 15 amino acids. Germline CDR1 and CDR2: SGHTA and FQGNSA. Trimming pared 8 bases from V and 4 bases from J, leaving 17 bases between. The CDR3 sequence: CASDSRSGFTGELFF. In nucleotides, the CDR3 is TGTGCCAGCGATAGCCGATCAGGATTCACCGGGGAGCTGTTTTTT.

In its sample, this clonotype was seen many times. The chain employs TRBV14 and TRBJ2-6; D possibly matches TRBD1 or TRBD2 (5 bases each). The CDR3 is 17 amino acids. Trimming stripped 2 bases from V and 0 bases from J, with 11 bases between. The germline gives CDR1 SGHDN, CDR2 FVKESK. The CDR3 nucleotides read TGTGCCAGCAGCCAATCCTGGGGGATCTCTGGGGCCAACGTCCTGACTTTC. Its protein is CASSQSWGISGANVLTF.

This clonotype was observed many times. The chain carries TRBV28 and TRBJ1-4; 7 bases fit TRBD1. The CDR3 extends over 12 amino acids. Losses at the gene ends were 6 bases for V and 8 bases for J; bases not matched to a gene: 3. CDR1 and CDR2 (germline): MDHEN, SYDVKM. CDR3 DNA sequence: TGTGCCAGCAGAACAGGGGAAGAAAAACTGTTTTTT. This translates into CASRTGEEKLFF.

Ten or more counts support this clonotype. The CDR3 loop is CASSYGDISNQPQHF. CDR3 DNA sequence: TGTGCCAGCAGTTACGGGGACATTAGCAATCAGCCCCAGCATTTT. The rearrangement links TRBV6-2 or TRBV6-3 to TRBJ1-5, with D possibly being TRBD1 (6 bases). The CDR3 runs 15 residues. From germline, CDR1 is MNHEY and CDR2 SVGEGT. V lost 2 bases and J lost 0, with 8 bases in between.

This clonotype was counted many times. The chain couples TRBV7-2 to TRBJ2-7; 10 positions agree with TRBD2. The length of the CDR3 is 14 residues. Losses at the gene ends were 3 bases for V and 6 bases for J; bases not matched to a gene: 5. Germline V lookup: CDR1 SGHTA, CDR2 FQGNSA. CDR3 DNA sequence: TGTGCCAGCAGCTTGCGGCTAGCGGGGGCCGAGCAGTACTTC. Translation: CASSLRLAGAEQYF.

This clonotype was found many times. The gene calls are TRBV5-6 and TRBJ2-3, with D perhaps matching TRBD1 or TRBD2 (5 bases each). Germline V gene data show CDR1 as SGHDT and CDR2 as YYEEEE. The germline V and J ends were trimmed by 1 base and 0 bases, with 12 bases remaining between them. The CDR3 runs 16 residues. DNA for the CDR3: TGTGCCAGCAGCTTGTTAGTGGGACCGAGCACAGATACGCAGTATTTT. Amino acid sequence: CASSLLVGPSTDTQYF. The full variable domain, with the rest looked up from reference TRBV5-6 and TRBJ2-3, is DAGVTQSPTHLIKTRGQQVTLRCSPKSGHDTVSWYQQALGQGPQFIFQYYEEEERQRGNFPDRFSGHQFPNYSSELNVNALLLGDSALYLCASSLLVGPSTDTQYFGPGTRLTVL.

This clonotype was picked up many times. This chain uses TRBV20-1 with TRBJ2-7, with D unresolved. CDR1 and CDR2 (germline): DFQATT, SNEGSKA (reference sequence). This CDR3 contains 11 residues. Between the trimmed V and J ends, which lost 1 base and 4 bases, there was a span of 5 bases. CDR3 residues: CSARVVYEQYF. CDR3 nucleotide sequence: TGCAGTGCTAGAGTCGTATACGAGCAGTACTTC.

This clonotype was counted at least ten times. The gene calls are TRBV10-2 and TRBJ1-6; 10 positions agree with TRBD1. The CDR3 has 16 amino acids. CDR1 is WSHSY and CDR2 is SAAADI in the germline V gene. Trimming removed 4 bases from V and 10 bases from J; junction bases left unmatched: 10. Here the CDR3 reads CASSVRGTGVFSPLHF. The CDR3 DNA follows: TGCGCCAGCAGTGTCCGTGGGACAGGGGTCTTCTCACCCCTCCACTTT.

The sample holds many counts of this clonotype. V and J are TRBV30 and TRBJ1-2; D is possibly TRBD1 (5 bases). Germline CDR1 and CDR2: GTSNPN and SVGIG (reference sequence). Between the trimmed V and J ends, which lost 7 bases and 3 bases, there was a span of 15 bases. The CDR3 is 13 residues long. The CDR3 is CASTPGPDYGYTF. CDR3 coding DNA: TGTGCCTCGACACCAGGGCCCGACTATGGCTACACCTTC.

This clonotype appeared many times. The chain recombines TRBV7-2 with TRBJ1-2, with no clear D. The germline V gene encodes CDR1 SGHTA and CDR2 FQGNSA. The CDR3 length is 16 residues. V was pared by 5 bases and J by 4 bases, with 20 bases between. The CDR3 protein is CASSPGPKPSIYGYTF. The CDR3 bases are TGTGCCAGCAGCCCCGGACCGAAACCCTCTATCTATGGCTACACCTTC.

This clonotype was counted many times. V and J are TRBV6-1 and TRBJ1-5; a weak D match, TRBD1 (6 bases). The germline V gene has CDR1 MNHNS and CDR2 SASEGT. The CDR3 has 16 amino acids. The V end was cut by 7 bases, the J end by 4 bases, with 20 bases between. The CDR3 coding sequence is TGTGCCAGCACCCTATTAGTGGGGGCAGATAATCAGCCCCAGCATTTT. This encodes CASTLLVGADNQPQHF.

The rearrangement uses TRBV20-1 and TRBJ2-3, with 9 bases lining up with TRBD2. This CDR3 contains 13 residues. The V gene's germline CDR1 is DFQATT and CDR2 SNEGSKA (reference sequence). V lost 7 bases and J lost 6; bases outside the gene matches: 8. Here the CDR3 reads CSVSSGATDTQYF. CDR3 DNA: TGCAGTGTCTCTAGCGGGGCCACGGATACGCAGTATTTT.

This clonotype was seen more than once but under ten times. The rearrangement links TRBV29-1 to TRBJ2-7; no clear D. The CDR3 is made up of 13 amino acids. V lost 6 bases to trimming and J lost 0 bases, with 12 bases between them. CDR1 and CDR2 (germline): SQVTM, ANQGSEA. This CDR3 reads CSVGPSSSYEQYF. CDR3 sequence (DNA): TGCAGCGTAGGACCGTCGAGCTCCTACGAGCAGTACTTC.

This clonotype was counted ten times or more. The CDR3 sequence is CSARGPSLYEQYF. The CDR3 DNA is TGCAGTGCTAGAGGGCCGAGCCTCTACGAGCAGTACTTC. This rearrangement joins TRBV20-1 to TRBJ2-7, with unresolved D. Germline CDR1 is DFQATT and CDR2 is SNEGSKA (reference sequence). V gave up 1 base and J gave up 3 bases, with 10 bases separating them. The CDR3 has 13 amino acids.

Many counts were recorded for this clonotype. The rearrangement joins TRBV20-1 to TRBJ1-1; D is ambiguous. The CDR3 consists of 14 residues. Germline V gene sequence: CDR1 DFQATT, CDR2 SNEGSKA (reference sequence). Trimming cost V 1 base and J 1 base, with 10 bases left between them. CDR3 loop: CSARGVGWNTEAFF. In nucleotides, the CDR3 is TGCAGTGCTAGAGGTGTGGGTTGGAACACTGAAGCTTTCTTT.

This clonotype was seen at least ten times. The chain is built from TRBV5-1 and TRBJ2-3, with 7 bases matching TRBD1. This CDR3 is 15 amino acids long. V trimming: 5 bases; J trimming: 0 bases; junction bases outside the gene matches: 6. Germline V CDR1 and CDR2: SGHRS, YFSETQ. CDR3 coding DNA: TGCGCCAGCAGTTCGGGACAGACTAGCACAGATACGCAGTATTTT. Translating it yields CASSSGQTSTDTQYF. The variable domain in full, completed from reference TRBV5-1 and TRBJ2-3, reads KAGVTQTPRYLIKTRGQQVTLSCSPISGHRSVSWYQQTPGQGLQFLFEYFSETQRNKGNFPGRFSGRQFSNSRSEMNVSTLELGDSALYLCASSSGQTSTDTQYFGPGTRLTVL.

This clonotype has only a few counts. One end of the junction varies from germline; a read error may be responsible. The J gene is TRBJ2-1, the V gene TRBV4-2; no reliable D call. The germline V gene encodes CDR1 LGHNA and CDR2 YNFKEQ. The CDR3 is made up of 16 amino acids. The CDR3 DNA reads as TGTGTCAGCAGCCAAGGCGTCCCTCCCTACTACAATGAGCAGTTCTTC. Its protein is CVSSQGVPPYYNEQFF.

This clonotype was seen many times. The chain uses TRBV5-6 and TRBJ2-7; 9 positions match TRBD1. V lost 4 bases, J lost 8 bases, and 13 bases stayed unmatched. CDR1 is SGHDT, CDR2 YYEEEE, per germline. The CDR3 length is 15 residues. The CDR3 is CASSELPGQGPQQYF. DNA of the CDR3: TGTGCCAGCAGCGAGCTACCGGGACAGGGACCCCAGCAGTACTTC.

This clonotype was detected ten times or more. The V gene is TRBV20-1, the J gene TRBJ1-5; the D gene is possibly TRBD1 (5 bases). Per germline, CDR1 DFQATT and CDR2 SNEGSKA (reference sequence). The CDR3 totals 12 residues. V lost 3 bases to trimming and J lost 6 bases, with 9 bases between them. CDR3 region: CSASRVGQPQHF. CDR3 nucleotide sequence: TGCAGTGCTAGCAGGGTAGGTCAGCCCCAGCATTTT.

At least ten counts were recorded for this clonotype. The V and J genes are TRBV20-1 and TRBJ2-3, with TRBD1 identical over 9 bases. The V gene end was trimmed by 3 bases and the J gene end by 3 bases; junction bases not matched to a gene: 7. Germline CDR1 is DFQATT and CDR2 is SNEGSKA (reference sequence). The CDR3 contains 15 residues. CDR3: CSASGGTGRTDTQYF. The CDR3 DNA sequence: TGCAGTGCTAGTGGGGGGACAGGGAGGACAGATACGCAGTATTTT.

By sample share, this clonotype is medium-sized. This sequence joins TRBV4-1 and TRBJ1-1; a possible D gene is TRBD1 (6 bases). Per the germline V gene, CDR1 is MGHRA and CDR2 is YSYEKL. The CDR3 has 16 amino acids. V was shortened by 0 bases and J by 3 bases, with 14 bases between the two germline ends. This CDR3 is CASSQDTGFGDTEAFF. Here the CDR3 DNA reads TGCGCCAGCAGCCAAGACACAGGGTTTGGAGACACTGAAGCTTTCTTT.

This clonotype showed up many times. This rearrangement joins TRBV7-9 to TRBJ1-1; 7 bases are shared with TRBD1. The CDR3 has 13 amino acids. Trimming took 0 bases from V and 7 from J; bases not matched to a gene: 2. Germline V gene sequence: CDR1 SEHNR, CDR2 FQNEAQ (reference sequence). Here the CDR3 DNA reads TGTGCCAGCAGCTTAGCCAGACAGGGTGAAGCTTTCTTT. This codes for CASSLARQGEAFF.

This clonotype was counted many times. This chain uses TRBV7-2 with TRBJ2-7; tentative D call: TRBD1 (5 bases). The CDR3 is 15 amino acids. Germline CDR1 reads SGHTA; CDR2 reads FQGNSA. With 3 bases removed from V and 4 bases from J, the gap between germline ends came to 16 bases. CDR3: CASSLTQGGVYEQYF. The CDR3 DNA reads TGTGCCAGCAGCTTGACCCAGGGTGGAGTATACGAGCAGTACTTC.

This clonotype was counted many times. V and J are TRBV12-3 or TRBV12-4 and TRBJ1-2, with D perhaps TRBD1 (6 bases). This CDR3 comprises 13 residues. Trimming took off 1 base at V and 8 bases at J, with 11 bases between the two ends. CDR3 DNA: TGTGCCAGCAGTTTAGTAGGGGGGGGCGGCTACACCTTC. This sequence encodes CASSLVGGGGYTF.

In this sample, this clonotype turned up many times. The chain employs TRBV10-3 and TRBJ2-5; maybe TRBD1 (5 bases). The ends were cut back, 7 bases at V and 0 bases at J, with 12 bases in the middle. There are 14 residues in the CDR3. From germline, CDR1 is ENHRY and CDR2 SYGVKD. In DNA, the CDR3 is TGTGCCATCAAGCAGACAGCAAACCAAGAGACCCAGTACTTC. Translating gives CAIKQTANQETQYF.